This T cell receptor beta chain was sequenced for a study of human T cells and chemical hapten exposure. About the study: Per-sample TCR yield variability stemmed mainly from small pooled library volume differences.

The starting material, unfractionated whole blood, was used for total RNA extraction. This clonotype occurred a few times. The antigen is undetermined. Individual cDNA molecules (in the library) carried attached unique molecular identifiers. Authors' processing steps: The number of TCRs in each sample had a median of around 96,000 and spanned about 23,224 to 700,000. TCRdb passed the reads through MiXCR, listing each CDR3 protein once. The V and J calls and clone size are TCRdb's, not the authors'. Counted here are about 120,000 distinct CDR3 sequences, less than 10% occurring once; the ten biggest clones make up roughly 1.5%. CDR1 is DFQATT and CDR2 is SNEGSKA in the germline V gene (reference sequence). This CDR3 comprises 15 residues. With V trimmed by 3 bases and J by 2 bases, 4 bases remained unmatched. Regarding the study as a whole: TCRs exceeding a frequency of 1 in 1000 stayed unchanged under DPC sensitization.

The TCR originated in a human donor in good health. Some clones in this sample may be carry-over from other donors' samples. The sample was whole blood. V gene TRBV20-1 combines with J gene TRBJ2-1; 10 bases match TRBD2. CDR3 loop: CSASGLAETYNEQFF. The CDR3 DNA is TGCAGTGCTAGTGGACTAGCGGAAACCTACAATGAGCAGTTCTTC.